This T cell receptor beta chain comes out of a study of neoadjuvant anti-PD-1 for oral cavity cancer. CDR1 and CDR2 (germline): SNHLY, FYNNEI. The CDR3 has 14 amino acids. V was trimmed by 6 bases and J by 0 bases, leaving 12 bases between them. The data were produced by immunoSEQ multiplex PCR, yet TCRdb's version contains in-frame clones alone and is incomplete. Among 6,000 to 7,500 clones, about two thirds were seen once, and the ten largest hold less than 3.5%. This TCR came from a person aged 35-80 years with oral cavity squamous cell carcinoma. The chain combines TRBV2 with TRBJ2-7; D is ambiguous. Sequences were derived from PBMCs, sampled before nivolumab (anti-PD-1) treatment. The chain's CDR3 is CASSHDNLSYEQYF. CDR3 bases: TGTGCCAGCAGCCACGACAATCTCTCCTACGAGCAGTACTTC. Full variable domain (rest looked up from reference TRBV2 and TRBJ2-7): EPEVTQTPSHQVTQMGQEVILRCVPISNHLYFYWYRQILGQKVEFLVSFYNNEISEKSEIFDDQFSVERPDGSNFTLKIRSTKLEDSAMYFCASSHDNLSYEQYFGPGTRLTVT.